This T cell receptor (beta chain) was sequenced for a study of beta chain features in type 1 diabetes. Comments on this clone: Its antigen remains unidentified.

The study, taken as a whole, reports: Patients and controls would share equally any PCR tilt toward shorter templates. Naive, central memory and Treg TCRB repertoires seemed to resemble each other more closely in patients than they did in healthy donors.

Sequencing targeted expressed TCRB transcripts, as all isolated RNA had been reverse transcribed. Here immunoSEQ multiplex PCR was the method, and the copy in TCRdb shows in-frame clones only, minus some. The repertoire includes hundreds of thousands of clones, approximately 31% of them detected once, and 0.06% to 0.07% sits in the top ten. CDR1 and CDR2 (germline): GTSNPN, SVGIG (reference sequence). This CDR3 is 15 amino acids long. The ends lost 1 base at V and 7 bases at J; junction bases unmatched: 8. The chain has TRBV30 and TRBJ2-3; 10 bases fit TRBD2. The source is a man younger than 35 in good health. Sequenced sample: naive CD4+ T cells from blood. Written as DNA, the CDR3 is TGTGCCTGGAGTGGAGGACTAGCGGCTGCAAATACGCAGTATTTT. This encodes CAWSGGLAAANTQYF.